These 31 T cell receptor beta chains came from one sample sequenced in a study of siplizumab effects on memory and regulatory T cells. Here immunoSEQ multiplex PCR was the method, and the copy in TCRdb shows in-frame clones only, minus some. The repertoire holds around 83,000 clones, with over 80% as singletons. The specimen sequenced was CD4+ T cells sorted from blood. These receptors were obtained from a human donor in good health.

The chain carries TRBV6-5 and TRBJ2-1; maybe TRBD1 (6 bases). Germline CDR1 and CDR2: MNHEY and SVGAGI. The CDR3 covers 13 residues. Trimming shortened V by 4 bases and J by 4 bases, and 8 bases separated the two germline ends. This CDR3 is CASSSRGYNEQFF. CDR3 DNA sequence: TGTGCCAGCAGTTCCAGGGGTTACAATGAGCAGTTCTTC.

The chain recombines TRBV5-1 with TRBJ2-6; D ambiguous. The CDR3 runs 14 residues. V was clipped by 6 bases and J by 2 bases, with 9 bases between them. The germline CDR1 and CDR2 sequences are SGHRS and YFSETQ. In DNA form, the CDR3 reads TGCGCCAGCAACTCACAGACTGGGGCCAACGTCCTGACTTTC. It translates to CASNSQTGANVLTF.

The chain uses TRBV11-2 and TRBJ1-1; D gene ambiguous. CDR3 length: 14 amino acids. Germline CDR1 is SGHAT and CDR2 is FQNNGV. V lost 1 base and J 5 bases, leaving 11 bases between the germline ends. The CDR3 protein is CASSLVWAATEAFF. The CDR3 region has the DNA TGTGCCAGCAGCTTAGTTTGGGCCGCGACTGAAGCTTTCTTT.

The chain combines TRBV29-1 with TRBJ2-7; 7 bases are a match to TRBD1. Germline loops: CDR1 SQVTM, CDR2 ANQGSEA. V was pared by 4 bases and J by 0 bases, with 3 bases of the junction left unmatched. The length of the CDR3 is 13 residues. CDR3 residues: CSVVQGISYEQYF. CDR3 nucleotide sequence: TGCAGCGTTGTACAGGGGATCTCCTACGAGCAGTACTTC.

V usage is TRBV30 and J usage is TRBJ1-1; the D is unclear. Germline CDR1 and CDR2: GTSNPN and SVGIG (reference sequence). This CDR3 has 13 residues. Trimming cost V 6 bases and J 1 base, with 12 bases left between them. The DNA of the CDR3 is TGTGCCTGTAAAGTTCAGGAGAACACTGAAGCTTTCTTT. Its protein product is CACKVQENTEAFF.

The V gene is TRBV11-1, the J gene TRBJ1-2; 7 bases fit TRBD1. CDR1 is SGHAT and CDR2 is FQDESV in the germline V gene (reference sequence). The V and J ends lost 1 base and 6 bases, in that order; junction bases with no gene match: 8. The CDR3 has 15 amino acids. The CDR3 sequence: CASSLDVRGTDGYTF. Written as DNA, the CDR3 is TGTGCCAGCAGCTTAGACGTCAGGGGGACGGATGGCTACACCTTC.

The chain couples TRBV15 to TRBJ1-3, with 7 positions matching TRBD1. The CDR3 sequence is 14 residues long. The J segment lost 3 bases and the V segment lost 6 bases, leaving 5 bases of the junction unmatched. From germline, CDR1 is LNHNV and CDR2 YYDKDF (reference sequence). This CDR3 is CATRAGGYGNTIYF. The CDR3 coding sequence is TGTGCCACCAGAGCAGGGGGTTATGGAAACACCATATATTTT.

This rearrangement joins TRBV19 to TRBJ2-7; 9 bases are shared with TRBD1. The CDR3 runs 19 residues. The germline gives CDR1 LNHDA, CDR2 SQIVND (reference sequence). V shed 5 bases and J 3 bases; nucleotides not matched to a gene: 20. CDR3 loop: CASSALVRVQTGGLYEQYF. CDR3 coding DNA: TGTGCCAGTAGTGCCCTAGTGAGGGTTCAAACAGGGGGCCTCTACGAGCAGTACTTC.

This clone was seen a single time. The rearrangement uses TRBV10-3 and TRBJ2-3; D is unresolved. Germline V gene lookup returns CDR1 ENHRY and CDR2 SYGVKD. V was cut by 2 bases and J by 1 base, with 7 bases left in between. CDR3 length: 14 residues. The CDR3 region has the DNA TGTGCCATCAGTGAGGTCAGCGGCACAGATACGCAGTATTTT. Protein: CAISEVSGTDTQYF.

The rearrangement links TRBV2 to TRBJ2-5; 9 bases line up with TRBD2. The V segment lost 1 base and the J segment 4 bases; nucleotides outside the gene matches: 4. Germline CDR1 reads SNHLY; CDR2 reads FYNNEI. CDR3 length: 15 residues. The CDR3 loop reads CASSEGSGSGETQYF. The CDR3 nucleotides are TGTGCCAGCAGTGAAGGTAGCGGGAGTGGAGAGACCCAGTACTTC.

The chain couples TRBV18 to TRBJ2-5; D not certain. Germline CDR1 is KGHSH and CDR2 is LQKENI. The CDR3 runs to 14 residues. The germline V and J ends were trimmed by 2 bases and 5 bases, with 12 bases remaining between them. This chain's CDR3 is CASSPVSARETQYF. CDR3 in DNA: TGTGCCAGCTCACCAGTGTCAGCAAGGGAGACCCAGTACTTC. Looking up the rest from reference TRBV18 and TRBJ2-5 gives the full variable domain: NAGVMQNPRHLVRRRGQEARLRCSPMKGHSHVYWYRQLPEEGLKFMVYLQKENIIDESGMPKERFSAEFPKEGPSILRIQQVVRGDSAAYFCASSPVSARETQYFGPGTRLLVL.

For this clone: An end of the junction does not agree with germline; a read error may underlie this. The chain carries TRBV7-2 and TRBJ2-1; the D is unclear. This CDR3 is 13 amino acids long. The germline gives CDR1 SGHTA, CDR2 FQGNSA. The CDR3 DNA follows: TGTGCCAGCAGCTTATTCCGAAACAATGAGCAGCTCTTC. Residues: CASSLFRNNEQLF.

The chain couples TRBV4-2 to TRBJ2-2; TRBD2 agrees at 7 bases. CDR1 and CDR2 (germline): LGHNA, YNFKEQ. The trim removed 1 base at V and 2 bases at J, leaving 7 bases unmatched. The length of the CDR3 is 17 residues. The CDR3 nucleotides are TGTGCCAGCAGCCAAGTGTCTACTAGCGAAAACACCGGGGAGCTGTTTTTT. This codes for CASSQVSTSENTGELFF.

The chain combines TRBV5-1 with TRBJ2-7; D gene unclear. The length of the CDR3 is 12 residues. Trimming removed 0 bases from V and 7 bases from J, with 8 bases in between. Germline V CDR1 and CDR2: SGHRS, YFSETQ. The CDR3 protein is CASSLDRWEQYF. CDR3 DNA sequence: TGCGCCAGCAGCTTGGACCGGTGGGAGCAGTACTTC.

The chain couples TRBV27 to TRBJ1-5; TRBD1 is a possible D gene (5 bases). The CDR3 loop spans 17 amino acids. Germline V gene lookup returns CDR1 MNHEY and CDR2 SMNVEV (reference sequence). V gave up 4 bases and J gave up 3 bases, with 19 bases separating them. The CDR3 sequence: CASSYSFPGLNNQPQHF. In nucleotides, the CDR3 is TGTGCCAGCAGTTACTCTTTTCCGGGACTGAACAATCAGCCCCAGCATTTT.

The genes are TRBV7-9 and TRBJ1-5; tentatively, D is TRBD1 (5 bases). The CDR3 extends over 15 amino acids. Trimming took off 5 bases at V and 4 bases at J, with 15 bases between the two ends. Per the germline V gene, CDR1 is SEHNR and CDR2 is FQNEAQ (reference sequence). The CDR3 DNA reads as TGTGCCAGCAGCAATAGCGGGGGTTGGAATCAGCCCCAGCATTTT. It yields the protein CASSNSGGWNQPQHF.

The rearrangement joins TRBV7-9 to TRBJ2-3; D is uncertain. The CDR3 has 15 residues. Per germline, CDR1 SEHNR and CDR2 FQNEAQ (reference sequence). Trimming stripped 1 base from V and 3 bases from J, with 11 bases between. CDR3 in DNA: TGTGCCAGCAGCTTAGAGGCGTTTGGTACAGATACGCAGTATTTT. Protein: CASSLEAFGTDTQYF.

The J gene is TRBJ1-4, the V gene TRBV6-5, with D tentatively TRBD1 (5 bases). This CDR3 region has 14 residues. The V end lost 10 bases, the J end lost 7 bases, and 19 bases lay between the germline ends. Per germline, CDR1 MNHEY and CDR2 SVGAGI. The CDR3 is CATHGTGGGEKLFF. CDR3 nucleotides: TGTGCCACCCACGGGACGGGGGGGGGTGAAAAACTGTTTTTT.

This clone was seen just once. The rearrangement links TRBV7-9 to TRBJ2-3, with 10 nucleotides matching TRBD1. The CDR3 covers 15 residues. The V gene end was trimmed by 5 bases and the J gene end by 7 bases; junction bases not matched to a gene: 9. Germline CDR1 reads SEHNR; CDR2 reads FQNEAQ (reference sequence). This CDR3 reads CASSPMGQGTYTQYF. CDR3 coding DNA: TGTGCCAGCAGCCCAATGGGACAGGGGACCTATACGCAGTATTTT.

This chain joins TRBV7-2 and TRBJ2-7; D is unclear. V lost 0 bases and J lost 1, with 10 bases in between. Germline loops: CDR1 SGHTA, CDR2 FQGNSA. There are 15 residues in the CDR3. This CDR3 reads CASSLAGPGSYEQYF. CDR3 sequence (DNA): TGTGCCAGCAGCTTAGCTGGCCCGGGTTCCTACGAGCAGTACTTC.

The rearrangement links TRBV28 to TRBJ2-4; the D is unclear. Germline V gives CDR1 MDHEN, CDR2 SYDVKM. V lost 3 bases and J lost 6, with 9 bases in between. The CDR3 extends over 13 amino acids. The CDR3 coding sequence is TGTGCCAGCAGTTTGTTCACTACAAACATTCAGTACTTC. Translated, it gives CASSLFTTNIQYF.

The chain carries TRBV4-1 and TRBJ1-1; possibly TRBD1 for D (5 bases). The CDR3 is 13 residues long. Germline V lookup: CDR1 MGHRA, CDR2 YSYEKL. Between the trimmed V and J ends, which lost 1 base and 7 bases, there was a span of 10 bases. The CDR3 coding sequence is TGCGCCAGCAGCCAAGGCAGGGAGGTTGAAGCTTTCTTT. Amino acids: CASSQGREVEAFF.

The chain carries TRBV28 and TRBJ1-3, with a weak D call TRBD1 (6 bases). V lost 2 bases and J 0 bases, leaving 11 bases between the germline ends. This CDR3 region has 16 residues. The V gene's germline CDR1 is MDHEN and CDR2 SYDVKM. The CDR3 spells CASSLGGQYSGNTIYF. The CDR3 nucleotides read TGTGCCAGCAGTTTAGGGGGACAATACTCTGGAAACACCATATATTTT.

The chain employs TRBV7-2 and TRBJ1-5; the match to TRBD1 covers 7 bases. The CDR3 has 14 residues. In germline, CDR1 is SGHTA, CDR2 FQGNSA. With 8 bases clipped from V and 0 bases from J, the junction kept 4 bases outside the gene matches. CDR3 sequence reads: CASRRTGSNQPQHF. CDR3 DNA sequence: TGTGCCAGCCGAAGGACAGGTAGCAATCAGCCCCAGCATTTT.

This clone was recorded once. The CDR3: CASTKLAENAGELFF. CDR3 nucleotides: TGTGCCAGCACCAAACTAGCGGAAAATGCCGGGGAGCTGTTTTTT. The chain combines TRBV7-2 with TRBJ2-2, with 8 bases that match TRBD2. V trimming: 7 bases; J trimming: 6 bases; junction bases outside the gene matches: 10. Germline CDR1 and CDR2: SGHTA and FQGNSA. CDR3 size: 15 residues.

This chain links TRBV30 with TRBJ2-2; TRBD2 aligns across 13 bases. The CDR3 extends over 17 amino acids. Germline CDR1 is GTSNPN and CDR2 is SVGIG (reference sequence). V was pared by 0 bases and J by 6 bases, with 7 bases of the junction left unmatched. DNA of the CDR3: TGTGCCTGGAGTGTAACCTGGACTAGCGGGAGAGCCGGGGAGCTGTTTTTT. Its translation: CAWSVTWTSGRAGELFF.

The chain is built from TRBV11-3 and TRBJ1-1; tentatively, D is TRBD1 (5 bases). With 5 bases removed from V and 1 base from J, the gap between germline ends came to 11 bases. Germline V gives CDR1 SGHNT, CDR2 YENEEA. The CDR3 length is 14 residues. The CDR3 DNA follows: TGTGCCAGCAGCCAGGGACGGAGGAACACTGAAGCTTTCTTT. Its translation is CASSQGRRNTEAFF.

The rearrangement uses TRBV9 and TRBJ2-7, with D perhaps TRBD1 or TRBD2 (6 bases each). The CDR3 sequence is 13 residues long. V lost 3 bases and J 4 bases, leaving 11 bases between the germline ends. CDR1 is SGDLS and CDR2 is YYNGEE in the germline V gene. The CDR3 DNA follows: TGTGCCAGCAGCGCCCAAGGGGGGTACGAGCAGTACTTC. Its protein product is CASSAQGGYEQYF. The whole variable domain, remainder taken from reference TRBV9 and TRBJ2-7, is DSGVTQTPKHLITATGQRVTLRCSPRSGDLSVYWYQQSLDQGLQFLIQYYNGEERAKGNILERFSAQQFPDLHSELNLSSLELGDSALYFCASSAQGGYEQYFGPGTRLTVT.

The J gene is TRBJ1-5, the V gene TRBV29-1; TRBD1 might be the D (6 bases). Germline-derived CDR1 and CDR2 are SQVTM and ANQGSEA. The V end lost 5 bases, the J end lost 7 bases, and 18 bases lay between the germline ends. This CDR3 has 14 residues. The CDR3 sequence is CSVTEGQGNQPQHF. CDR3 coding DNA: TGCAGCGTTACTGAAGGGCAGGGGAACCAGCCCCAGCATTTT.

V and J are TRBV27 and TRBJ1-3, with D unclear. This CDR3 has 14 amino acids. The V gene lost 4 bases and the J gene lost 0 bases, with 7 bases spanning the gap. The germline gives CDR1 MNHEY, CDR2 SMNVEV (reference sequence). For the CDR3, the DNA is TGTGCCAGCAGTTCCACGGCCTCTGGAAACACCATATATTTT. This encodes CASSSTASGNTIYF.

The chain is built from TRBV7-9 and TRBJ1-5; perhaps TRBD1 as D (5 bases). Between the trimmed V and J ends, which lost 6 bases and 9 bases, there was a span of 18 bases. The V gene's germline CDR1 is SEHNR and CDR2 FQNEAQ (reference sequence). The CDR3 covers 14 residues. CDR3 residues: CASRADGDLGPQHF. CDR3 nucleotides: TGTGCCAGCAGAGCGGACGGGGACTTAGGGCCCCAGCATTTT.